The T cell receptor beta chain described here comes from a study of T cell repertoires in cytomegalovirus infection (dated by TCRdb to the late 2010s). Context from the whole study: Recently identified HLA-C-restricted CMV epitopes, whose presentation resists viral immunomodulation, were targeted by peptide stimulations together with well-studied HLA-B-restricted epitopes. Donor HLA type was relevant to the analysis, as public TCR beta signatures indicated carriage of CMV infection together with the matching HLA type. What the study reported, not specific to this receptor: In both this cohort and an independent roughly 350-donor cohort, the cumulative frequency of public TCR beta family members distinguished carriers of CMV infection plus the relevant HLA type. In the ex vivo response, HLA-C-restricted CMV-specific TCR beta clonotypes were dominant, and in two of eight donors the single most frequent clonotype came from this HLA-C-restricted group.

Sequencing was performed on an Illumina HiSeq 1500. TCRdb trimmed public reads at Q25 via fastp, called clones via MiXCR and kept in-frame beta chains. Identical CDR3 proteins give one entry, which carries the most common genes and DNA. For this sample the table gives some 310,000 distinct CDR3 sequences, of which just under 25% were detected only once. The top ten constitute more than 10% of the sample. The intended sense of this specimen's treatment or condition label: in vitro stimulation with specific CMV peptide epitopes to enrich CMV-specific T cells. Compared with germline, V lacks 3 bases and J lacks 7 bases; bases without a gene match: 3. The germline V gene yields SGHTA for CDR1 and FQGNSA for CDR2. The CDR3, from cysteine to phenylalanine, totals 15 residues. Kept here is only the CDR3 DNA, which spans 45 bases and is read in frame from base 1. In its sample, this clonotype was seen a few times. The antigen this receptor binds is unknown. Per-base quality was not reported, and no clone a single base away is much larger than it.

This receptor was taken from a human donor in good health (CMV status not recorded). Some clones in this sample may be carry-over from other donors' samples. Source: cultured PBMCs, taken from culture after CMV antigen stimulation. This sequence uses TRBV7-2 and TRBJ2-2; TRBD2 agrees with 12 junctional bases. Here the CDR3 is given as CASSLSSGRGGELFF. The DNA is as follows: TGTGCCAGCAGCTTGTCTAGCGGGAGGGGCGGGGAGCTGTTTTTT.